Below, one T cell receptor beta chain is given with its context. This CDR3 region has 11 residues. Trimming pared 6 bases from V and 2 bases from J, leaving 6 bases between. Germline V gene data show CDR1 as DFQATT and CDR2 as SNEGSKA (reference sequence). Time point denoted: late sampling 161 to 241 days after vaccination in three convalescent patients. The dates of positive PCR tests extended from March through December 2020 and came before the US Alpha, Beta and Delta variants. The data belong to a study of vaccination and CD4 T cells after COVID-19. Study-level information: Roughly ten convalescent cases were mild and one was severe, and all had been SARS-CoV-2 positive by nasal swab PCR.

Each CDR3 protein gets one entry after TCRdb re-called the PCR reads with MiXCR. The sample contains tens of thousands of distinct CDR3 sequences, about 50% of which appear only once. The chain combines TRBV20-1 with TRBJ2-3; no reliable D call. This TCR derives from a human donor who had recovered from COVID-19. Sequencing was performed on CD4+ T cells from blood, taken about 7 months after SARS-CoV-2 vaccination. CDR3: CSAKNTDTQYF. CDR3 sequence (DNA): TGCAGTGCCAAGAACACAGATACGCAGTATTTT.